This T cell receptor (beta chain) was recorded in a study of T cell responses to AZD1222 COVID-19 vaccine. Study-wide context: Pooled samples include second doses given at about 4 or 12 weeks.

Per the germline V gene, CDR1 is MNHEY and CDR2 is SMNVEV (reference sequence). The CDR3 runs 16 residues. V lost 1 base to trimming and J lost 1 base; unmatched junction nucleotides: 5. Findings of the study overall: CD4 TCRs covered the whole spike, strongest at regions 160-218 and 743-854. Among the donors, most were white British and more were female, and clonal diversity was possibly underestimated. The study found Spike-specific TCR breadth and depth rose after two AZD1222 doses.

Libraries were prepared by immunoSEQ multiplex PCR; TCRdb keeps only in-frame clonotypes and omits some of them. The profile shows roughly 160,000 clones, 80% to 90% of them singletons. About this clone: Its target is not known.

This sequence joins TRBV27 and TRBJ2-3, with TRBD2 identical over 7 bases. The sequencing here drew on peripheral blood, taken on day 0 of AZD1222 vaccination. This clonotype was sampled from an adult in good health. The CDR3: CASSLYTAGGTDTQYF. For the CDR3, the DNA is TGTGCCAGCAGTTTATACACGGCGGGGGGCACAGATACGCAGTATTTT.